These 32 T cell receptor beta chains were all obtained from the same sample, sequenced in a study of cytomegalovirus exposure and HLA in healthy donors. 13 Jbeta primers and 60 Vbeta primers were used for the PCR. Using immunoSEQ multiplex PCR, the repertoire was profiled, and TCRdb retains in-frame clones only, with some absent. The sample carries around 67,000 clones, around 63% recorded once. Sequencing was performed on PBMCs. The source is a woman under 40 in good health and CMV-seronegative.

The J gene is TRBJ1-5, the V gene TRBV7-9; D remains ambiguous. CDR3 length: 14 residues. The V and J ends lost 4 bases and 0 bases respectively, with 7 bases between them. The germline V gene has CDR1 SEHNR and CDR2 FQNEAQ (reference sequence). The CDR3 sequence: CASSSTFSNQPQHF. CDR3 bases: TGTGCCAGCAGCTCGACATTTAGCAATCAGCCCCAGCATTTT. The variable domain in full, with the rest retrieved from reference TRBV7-9 and TRBJ1-5, is DTGVSQNPRHKITKRGQNVTFRCDPISEHNRLYWYRQTLGQGPEFLTYFQNEAQLEKSRLLSDRFSAERPKGSFSTLEIQRTEQGDSAMYLCASSSTFSNQPQHFGDGTRLSIL.

This clone showed up just a few times. The chain recombines TRBV27 with TRBJ2-7, with TRBD2 matching 10 bases. CDR1 MNHEY and CDR2 SMNVEV come from the germline V gene (reference sequence). The CDR3 covers 16 residues. V was pared by 4 bases and J by 5 bases, with 11 bases of the junction left unmatched. This chain's CDR3 is CASSSRPSGGMNEQYF. The CDR3 DNA reads TGTGCCAGCAGTTCCCGGCCTAGCGGGGGTATGAACGAGCAGTACTTC.

The rearrangement joins TRBV7-3 to TRBJ2-2; D gene ambiguous. The V gene lost 5 bases and the J gene lost 2 bases, with 6 bases spanning the gap. Germline V gene data show CDR1 as SGHTA and CDR2 as FQGTGA. The CDR3 has 13 amino acids. The CDR3 loop reads CASSPVNTGELFF. The CDR3 nucleotides read TGTGCCAGCAGCCCGGTTAACACCGGGGAGCTGTTTTTT.

The J gene is TRBJ2-5, the V gene TRBV7-2; the match to TRBD2 covers 8 bases. Near its end, the DNA agrees better with TRBJ2-7, so the J call may be wrong. The CDR3 is made up of 15 amino acids. Germline-derived CDR1 and CDR2 are SGHTA and FQGNSA. In DNA, the CDR3 is TGTGCCAGCAGCTTAGATAGCGGGGCTGCCTACGAGCAGTACTTC. This gives the protein CASSLDSGAAYEQYF.

This chain joins TRBV2 and TRBJ2-1, with a tentative D call TRBD2 (6 bases). Between the trimmed V and J ends, which lost 5 bases and 2 bases, there was a span of 13 bases. The CDR3 spans 15 residues. CDR1 and CDR2 from the germline V gene are SNHLY and FYNNEI. The CDR3 coding sequence is TGTGCCAGCAGTTCCCAGGGACTGGCCTACAATGAGCAGTTCTTC. It specifies CASSSQGLAYNEQFF.

The chain has TRBV27 and TRBJ2-7, with TRBD1 matching 7 bases. CDR3 size: 13 residues. Germline loops: CDR1 MNHEY, CDR2 SMNVEV (reference sequence). With V trimmed by 5 bases and J by 11 bases, 12 bases remained unmatched. CDR3 in DNA: TGTGCCAGCAGTCTAGCAGGGGGAAGCAGTGAGTACTTC. Protein: CASSLAGGSSEYF.

V usage is TRBV6-1 and J usage is TRBJ2-5; perhaps TRBD2 as D (5 bases). The CDR3 totals 15 residues. V shed 2 bases and J shed 4 bases, with 14 bases lying between them. The germline CDR1 and CDR2 sequences are MNHNS and SASEGT. The CDR3: CASSETRTGRETQYF. The CDR3, as DNA: TGTGCCAGCAGTGAAACTAGGACTGGTAGAGAGACCCAGTACTTC.

The chain recombines TRBV7-2 with TRBJ2-7, with D perhaps TRBD2 (6 bases). Germline CDR1 reads SGHTA; CDR2 reads FQGNSA. The CDR3 totals 17 residues. Between the trimmed V and J ends, which lost 5 bases and 0 bases, there was a span of 20 bases. CDR3 residues: CASSLGGAGSSSYEQYF. In DNA, the CDR3 is TGTGCCAGCAGCCTCGGCGGGGCGGGGAGCAGCTCCTACGAGCAGTACTTC.

The chain is built from TRBV5-5 and TRBJ1-1; maybe TRBD1 (5 bases). The CDR3 consists of 13 residues. Trimming stripped 2 bases from V and 4 bases from J, with 9 bases between. CDR1 is SGHKS, CDR2 YYEKEE, per germline (reference sequence). DNA of the CDR3: TGTGCCAGCAGCTTCAAGGGGTCCACTGAAGCTTTCTTT. Its translation is CASSFKGSTEAFF.

The V gene is TRBV27, the J gene TRBJ2-5; D possibly corresponds to TRBD2 (7 bases). CDR1 and CDR2 (germline): MNHEY, SMNVEV (reference sequence). This CDR3 is built from 15 residues. With 3 bases removed from V and 3 bases from J, the gap between germline ends came to 14 bases. The CDR3 bases are TGTGCCAGCAGTTTTCTAGGGGGGGTGGAAGAGACCCAGTACTTC. Residues: CASSFLGGVEETQYF.

The V gene is TRBV29-1, the J gene TRBJ2-1, with TRBD2 matching over 8 bases. The V and J ends lost 4 bases and 4 bases, in that order; junction bases with no gene match: 6. The germline V gene encodes CDR1 SQVTM and CDR2 ANQGSEA. This CDR3 is built from 14 residues. For the CDR3, the DNA is TGCAGCGTTGTTAAGCGGGGGTCTTACAATGAGCAGTTCTTC. Translating it yields CSVVKRGSYNEQFF.

On this clone: The sample carries other DNA sequences with the same CDR3. The chain employs TRBV4-2 and TRBJ2-5; 15 bases match TRBD2. Trimming cost V 1 base and J 4 bases; bases outside gene matches: 4. The CDR3 contains 17 residues. Germline V gives CDR1 LGHNA, CDR2 YNFKEQ. For the CDR3, the DNA is TGTGCCAGCAGCCAAGGGACTAGCGGGGGGGCACGAGAGACCCAGTACTTC. Its protein is CASSQGTSGGARETQYF.

The V gene is TRBV28, the J gene TRBJ1-2; no clear D gene. The V end was cut by 3 bases, the J end by 7 bases, with 18 bases between. Germline lookup yields CDR1 MDHEN and CDR2 SYDVKM. The CDR3 extends over 15 amino acids. CDR3 in DNA: TGTGCCAGCAGTTTGGTGGGTGTGGGGAGGACTGGCTACACCTTC. Residues: CASSLVGVGRTGYTF.

The genes are TRBV30 and TRBJ2-1, with unresolved D. CDR3 length: 13 amino acids. V lost 0 bases, J lost 5 bases, and 8 bases lay in between. Germline lookup yields CDR1 GTSNPN and CDR2 SVGIG (reference sequence). CDR3 loop: CAWSVRADNEQFF. The CDR3 DNA reads as TGTGCCTGGAGTGTACGTGCAGACAATGAGCAGTTCTTC.

This chain uses TRBV6-1 with TRBJ2-7; 7 nucleotides align to TRBD2. V was pared by 8 bases and J by 5 bases, with 9 bases of the junction left unmatched. The CDR3 runs to 13 residues. Germline V gives CDR1 MNHNS, CDR2 SASEGT. In DNA, the CDR3 is TGTGCCAGCGGGAGGGCTGTTCCCCACGAGCAGTACTTC. Protein product: CASGRAVPHEQYF.

The J gene is TRBJ1-4, the V gene TRBV30, with D possibly TRBD1 on 5 matching bases. This CDR3 has 14 amino acids. V dropped 2 bases and J dropped 5 bases, with 12 bases sitting between them. Germline V gene data show CDR1 as GTSNPN and CDR2 as SVGIG (reference sequence). The CDR3 DNA reads as TGTGCCTGGAGTACCCCCTCAGGGAATGAAAAACTGTTTTTT. It encodes CAWSTPSGNEKLFF.

V gene TRBV30 combines with J gene TRBJ1-6, with unresolved D. The germline V gene encodes CDR1 GTSNPN and CDR2 SVGIG (reference sequence). The length of the CDR3 is 15 residues. V shed 2 bases and J shed 6 bases, with 14 bases lying between them. The DNA of the CDR3 is TGTGCCTGGAGTCCCCAGGCTGGTCGTAATTCACCCCTCCACTTT. Its translation: CAWSPQAGRNSPLHF.

This chain joins TRBV6-6 and TRBJ1-1; 9 positions agree with TRBD1. The trim removed 5 bases at V and 4 bases at J, leaving 8 bases unmatched. Germline lookup yields CDR1 MNHNY and CDR2 SVGAGI (reference sequence). The length of the CDR3 is 15 residues. The chain's CDR3 is CASSPTGGGGTEAFF. In DNA, the CDR3 is TGTGCCAGCAGTCCGACAGGGGGTGGCGGCACTGAAGCTTTCTTT.

This chain joins TRBV7-2 and TRBJ1-2, with no clear D. Trimming left V 5 bases short and J 0 bases short, with 10 bases between. The V gene's germline CDR1 is SGHTA and CDR2 FQGNSA. The CDR3 is made up of 14 amino acids. The CDR3, as DNA: TGTGCCAGCAGCCCCTCCGGGGCTAACTATGGCTACACCTTC. Amino acid sequence: CASSPSGANYGYTF.

This clone was picked up one time. The conserved phenylalanine or tryptophan normally closing the CDR3 is absent here, so this likely arose from a read error. J is TRBJ1-1 and V is TRBV5-1; 8 bases map to TRBD1. The length of the CDR3 is 17 residues. V was clipped by 0 bases and J by 1 base; unmatched bases: 8. The germline V gene has CDR1 SGHRS and CDR2 YFSETQ. CDR3: CASSLAPPGQANTEAFL. For the CDR3, the DNA is TGCGCCAGCAGCTTGGCCCCCCCGGGACAGGCGAACACTGAAGCTTTCCTT.

The genes are TRBV28 and TRBJ2-5, with 7 bases aligning to TRBD2. There are 12 residues in the CDR3. CDR1 is MDHEN and CDR2 is SYDVKM in the germline V gene. V gave up 4 bases and J gave up 4 bases; unmatched junction bases: 0. CDR3 sequence: CASSSSGETQYF. The CDR3 DNA follows: TGTGCCAGCAGTTCTAGCGGAGAGACCCAGTACTTC. Full variable domain (outside the CDR3, taken from reference TRBV28 and TRBJ2-5): DVKVTQSSRYLVKRTGEKVFLECVQDMDHENMFWYRQDPGLGLRLIYFSYDVKMKEKGDIPEGYSVSREKKERFSLILESASTNQTSMYLCASSSSGETQYFGPGTRLLVL.

V gene TRBV6-1 combines with J gene TRBJ2-7; D not certain. V gave up 4 bases and J gave up 2 bases, with 12 bases separating them. This CDR3 region has 14 residues. CDR1 and CDR2 (germline): MNHNS, SASEGT. The DNA of the CDR3 is TGTGCCAGCAGTGTTGTAGATTTCGCCTACGAGCAGTACTTC. Translated, it gives CASSVVDFAYEQYF.

As concerns this clone: The junction does not match germline at one end; this may be a read error. The gene calls are TRBV7-9 and TRBJ1-3; possible D gene TRBD1, 6 bases. This CDR3 region has 12 residues. CDR1 is SEHNR, CDR2 FQNEAQ, per germline (reference sequence). The CDR3 loop reads CSSSLQGYTIYF. CDR3 nucleotide sequence: TGTTCCAGCAGCTTACAGGGATACACCATATATTTT.

V is TRBV10-3 and J is TRBJ2-2; 8 nucleotides agree with TRBD1. The CDR3 has 16 amino acids. The V and J ends lost 0 bases and 2 bases, in that order; junction bases with no gene match: 2. Germline V gene data show CDR1 as ENHRY and CDR2 as SYGVKD. The CDR3 reads CAISESGTGNTGELFF. CDR3 in DNA: TGTGCCATCAGTGAGTCTGGGACAGGTAACACCGGGGAGCTGTTTTTT.

The gene calls are TRBV7-2 and TRBJ1-3; D perhaps matches TRBD1 (5 bases). Germline CDR1 and CDR2: SGHTA and FQGNSA. Trimming took off 6 bases at V and 1 base at J, with 19 bases between the two ends. The CDR3 extends over 17 amino acids. Here the CDR3 DNA reads TGTGCCAGCAGTTGGACACCTCATAGGTTGTCTGGAAACACCATATATTTT. Its protein product is CASSWTPHRLSGNTIYF.

V usage is TRBV30 and J usage is TRBJ1-5; possible D gene TRBD1, 6 bases. Germline V gives CDR1 GTSNPN, CDR2 SVGIG (reference sequence). This CDR3 has 13 amino acids. The V end lost 2 bases, the J end lost 7 bases, and 12 bases lay between the germline ends. CDR3 loop: CAWSMGAGQPQHF. DNA for the CDR3: TGTGCCTGGAGTATGGGGGCAGGGCAGCCCCAGCATTTT. Together with reference TRBV30 and TRBJ1-5, the CDR3 gives the full variable domain: SQTIHQWPATLVQPVGSPLSLECTVEGTSNPNLYWYRQAAGRGLQLLFYSVGIGQISSEVPQNLSASRPQDRQFILSSKKLLLSDSGFYLCAWSMGAGQPQHFGDGTRLSIL.

The V gene is TRBV2, the J gene TRBJ1-1, with D tentatively TRBD1 (6 bases). From germline, CDR1 is SNHLY and CDR2 FYNNEI. The V end lost 7 bases, the J end lost 0 bases, and 9 bases lay between the germline ends. CDR3 size: 13 residues. CDR3 DNA: TGTGCCAGCACCAGGGACATGAACACTGAAGCTTTCTTT. Its translation is CASTRDMNTEAFF.

This chain connects TRBV9 to TRBJ2-7, with TRBD2 matching over 8 bases. Germline CDR1 SGDLS, CDR2 YYNGEE. V trimming: 1 base; J trimming: 4 bases; junction bases outside the gene matches: 7. This CDR3 has 15 amino acids. CDR3 bases: TGTGCCAGCAGCGTAAGTGGTAGCGGGGATTACGAGCAGTACTTC. Translation gives CASSVSGSGDYEQYF.

The chain recombines TRBV6-5 with TRBJ2-5, with TRBD2 matching over 11 bases. The CDR3 runs to 15 residues. Germline assignment: CDR1 MNHEY and CDR2 SVGAGI. After removal of 5 bases from V and 5 bases from J, the junction contained 7 bases not matched to a gene. The CDR3 sequence: CASSGIAGGRETQYF. The CDR3 DNA reads as TGTGCCAGCAGTGGGATAGCGGGGGGGCGGGAGACCCAGTACTTC.

V usage is TRBV4-1 and J usage is TRBJ1-2; tentatively, D is TRBD1 (5 bases). V was pared by 0 bases and J by 5 bases, with 10 bases between. Germline CDR1 MGHRA, CDR2 YSYEKL. This CDR3 region has 14 residues. In DNA form, the CDR3 reads TGCGCCAGCAGCCAAGACCCTGGGGGGTATGGCTACACCTTC. Its translation: CASSQDPGGYGYTF.

This clone was recorded a few times. The V call is TRBV2, the J call TRBJ1-4, with 7 nucleotides matching TRBD1. The ends lost 3 bases at V and 4 bases at J; junction bases unmatched: 11. This CDR3 has 17 amino acids. Per germline, CDR1 SNHLY and CDR2 FYNNEI. DNA for the CDR3: TGTGCCAGCAGTGAGCGCCAGGGGGGAGAGGGTAATGAAAAACTGTTTTTT. This encodes CASSERQGGEGNEKLFF.

The chain couples TRBV5-1 to TRBJ1-4, with TRBD1 as a possible D gene (5 bases). The CDR3 runs 14 residues. Germline CDR1 and CDR2: SGHRS and YFSETQ. The germline V and J ends were trimmed by 6 bases and 0 bases, with 9 bases remaining between them. CDR3 sequence (DNA): TGCGCCAGCAACACAGGCGCAACTAATGAAAAACTGTTTTTT. Its protein is CASNTGATNEKLFF.